Below are 6 T cell receptor beta chains sequenced from a single sample in a study of blood T cell repertoires in COVID-19. Profiled with immunoSEQ multiplex PCR; TCRdb holds only in-frame clones, not every one. The table lists fewer than 200,000 clones, about 86% of them singletons. The source material was PBMCs or T cells enriched from blood (not recorded which). These receptor sequences come from a woman in her 50s in a cohort exposed to, infected with or recovered from COVID-19 (not recorded which).

The chain links TRBV28 to TRBJ1-2; D perhaps matches TRBD1 (5 bases). The length of the CDR3 is 13 residues. CDR1 and CDR2 (germline): MDHEN, SYDVKM. Trimming shortened V by 4 bases and J by 8 bases, and 14 bases separated the two germline ends. CDR3 amino acids: CASSSSPTAGYTF. In DNA, the CDR3 is TGTGCCAGCAGTTCCTCCCCGACAGCCGGCTACACCTTC.

This chain uses TRBV5-6 with TRBJ1-2, with no clear D. Per germline, CDR1 SGHDT and CDR2 YYEEEE. V gave up 1 base and J gave up 2 bases, with 3 bases separating them. The CDR3 has 12 amino acids. In DNA form, the CDR3 reads TGTGCCAGCAGCTTGACAAACTATGGCTACACCTTC. This encodes CASSLTNYGYTF.

The chain links TRBV19 to TRBJ1-1; D is perhaps TRBD1 (5 bases). Germline CDR1 reads LNHDA; CDR2 reads SQIVND (reference sequence). The CDR3 runs 15 residues. V shed 1 base and J shed 1 base, with 10 bases lying between them. The CDR3 reads CASSIVGTENTEAFF. The CDR3 nucleotides read TGTGCCAGTAGTATAGTTGGGACTGAGAACACTGAAGCTTTCTTT. Together with reference TRBV19 and TRBJ1-1, the CDR3 gives the full variable domain: DGGITQSPKYLFRKEGQNVTLSCEQNLNHDAMYWYRQDPGQGLRLIYYSQIVNDFQKGDIAEGYSVSREKKESFPLTVTSAQKNPTAFYLCASSIVGTENTEAFFGQGTRLTVV.

The gene calls are TRBV29-1 and TRBJ2-3; 9 bases are a match to TRBD1. This CDR3 is 13 amino acids long. Germline V lookup: CDR1 SQVTM, CDR2 ANQGSEA. V lost 6 bases, J lost 7 bases, and 8 bases stayed unmatched. In nucleotides, the CDR3 is TGCAGCGTAGATGGACAGGGGCAATATACGCAGTATTTT. As protein: CSVDGQGQYTQYF.

CDR3 coding DNA: TGTGCCACCAGTGACCGGACAGGCTCCTATGGCTACACCTTC. It encodes CATSDRTGSYGYTF. The chain has TRBV24-1 and TRBJ1-2, with 7 positions matching TRBD1. The CDR3 contains 14 residues. The germline CDR1 and CDR2 sequences are KGHDR and SFDVKD. V trimming: 4 bases; J trimming: 4 bases; junction bases outside the gene matches: 5.

The rearrangement links TRBV12-3 or TRBV12-4 to TRBJ2-1; D not certain. CDR3 length: 13 residues. The ends were cut back, 0 bases at V and 5 bases at J, with 5 bases in the middle. CDR3 residues: CASSLALNNEQFF. CDR3 DNA: TGTGCCAGCAGTTTAGCGCTAAACAATGAGCAGTTCTTC.